This T cell receptor (beta chain) is from a study of technical replicates of blood from several donors (dated by TCRdb to about 2017). Library creation used the immunoSEQ multiplex PCR assay. TCRdb took over this immuneACCESS table, retaining in-frame rearrangements with V and J assigned. Such tables are incomplete; in checked studies, under half of the missing clones stem from an unresolved V gene, and the remainder is unexplained. The sample yields more than 75,000 clones; roughly 90% were counted once. Together, the top ten hold around 0.3% of the sample. A note on this clone: There is no known antigen for this receptor. Base quality data are lacking; no much larger clone is found one base away.

The germline V gene provides CDR1 SGHDT and CDR2 YYEEEE. Relative to germline, V is 4 bases shorter and J is 0 bases shorter, with 14 bases between their ends. The CDR3, from cysteine to phenylalanine, totals 16 residues. The retained sequence is limited to the CDR3, 48 bases, with the frame set at the first base. The material sequenced was T cells isolated from PBMCs. The TCR sequence derives from a human donor in good health. The chain employs TRBV5-6 and TRBJ2-1; a weak D assignment points to TRBD2 (7 bases agree). Here is the DNA: TGTGCCAGCAGCCGCTTCGGGGGGCACTCCTACAATGAGCAGTTCTTC. It is translated as CASSRFGGHSYNEQFF.